The 8 T cell receptor beta chains listed next were all sequenced from one sample in a study of T cells after yellow fever vaccination. TCRdb re-called the 5' RACE reads with MiXCR, one entry per CDR3 protein. The sample carries 200,000 to 250,000 distinct CDR3 sequences, under 3.5% recorded once. The sample here was CD4+ T cells sorted from PBMCs, taken 10 days after the yellow fever booster vaccination. These TCRs come from a man between 18 and 35 years old who received the YFV17D yellow fever vaccine.

This clonotype was recorded at least ten times. The rearrangement uses TRBV6-5 and TRBJ2-6; D might be TRBD1 or TRBD2, each matching 5 bases. Trimming removed 0 bases from V and 4 bases from J, with 16 bases in between. The length of the CDR3 is 18 residues. CDR1 is MNHEY, CDR2 SVGAGI, per germline. The CDR3: CASSYSSGQWPGANVLTF. Written as DNA, the CDR3 is TGTGCCAGCAGTTACTCGTCGGGGCAGTGGCCGGGGGCCAACGTCCTGACTTTC.

This clonotype was seen ten or more times. This chain uses TRBV27 with TRBJ1-2; 7 bases match TRBD1. CDR1 is MNHEY, CDR2 SMNVEV, per germline (reference sequence). The CDR3 totals 14 residues. Germline trimming cut 5 bases from V and 4 bases from J; bases unmatched to any gene: 7. CDR3 sequence reads: CASSLQGIGYGYTF. In nucleotides, the CDR3 is TGTGCCAGCAGTCTACAGGGGATCGGCTATGGCTACACCTTC.

In its sample, this clonotype was seen many times. The chain employs TRBV24-1 and TRBJ2-7; 10 bases agree with TRBD1. The V gene end was trimmed by 9 bases and the J gene end by 5 bases; junction bases not matched to a gene: 6. The V gene's germline CDR1 is KGHDR and CDR2 SFDVKD. The CDR3 is made up of 13 amino acids. CDR3 nucleotide sequence: TGTGCCACCTGGACAGGGGGGGAAAACGAGCAGTACTTC. Translation: CATWTGGENEQYF.

The chain combines TRBV20-1 with TRBJ2-3; 10 bases match TRBD2. V lost 0 bases, J lost 5 bases, and 5 bases stayed unmatched. CDR3 size: 15 residues. From germline, CDR1 is DFQATT and CDR2 SNEGSKA (reference sequence). The CDR3 is CSARDLAGDGDTQYF. DNA of the CDR3: TGCAGTGCTAGAGATCTAGCGGGGGACGGAGATACGCAGTATTTT.

This sequence joins TRBV10-3 and TRBJ2-5; a weak D match, TRBD2 (6 bases). Trimming cost V 6 bases and J 0 bases, with 14 bases left between them. CDR1 ENHRY and CDR2 SYGVKD come from the germline V gene. The CDR3 is 15 amino acids. CDR3 DNA: TGTGCCATCAGCCGGGACTCCTGGTACCAAGAGACCCAGTACTTC. Its translation: CAISRDSWYQETQYF.

Only a few counts were recorded for this clonotype. V usage is TRBV19 and J usage is TRBJ2-4; D perhaps matches TRBD2 (6 bases). The CDR3 spans 15 residues. V shed 1 base and J shed 0 bases, with 7 bases lying between them. Germline values: CDR1 LNHDA, CDR2 SQIVND (reference sequence). The CDR3 region has the DNA TGTGCCAGTAGTATAGCGGGGGAAGCCAAAAACATTCAGTACTTC. Translating gives CASSIAGEAKNIQYF.

The sample holds many counts of this clonotype. The CDR3 DNA is TGCAGTGCTAGCACCCTCTACGAGCAGTACTTC. The encoded protein is CSASTLYEQYF. The chain has TRBV20-1 and TRBJ2-7; D is ambiguous. V was pared by 3 bases and J by 3 bases, with 6 bases between. The CDR3 runs 11 residues. Germline V gives CDR1 DFQATT, CDR2 SNEGSKA (reference sequence).

This sequence joins TRBV5-4 and TRBJ2-3, with TRBD2 matching over 7 bases. This CDR3 region has 17 residues. Germline loops: CDR1 SGHNT, CDR2 YYREEE (reference sequence). Trimming removed 7 bases from V and 1 base from J; junction bases left unmatched: 15. CDR3 in amino acids: CASDDMSRTRGTDTQYF. In DNA form, the CDR3 reads TGTGCCAGCGATGATATGTCTAGGACTAGAGGCACAGATACGCAGTATTTT.